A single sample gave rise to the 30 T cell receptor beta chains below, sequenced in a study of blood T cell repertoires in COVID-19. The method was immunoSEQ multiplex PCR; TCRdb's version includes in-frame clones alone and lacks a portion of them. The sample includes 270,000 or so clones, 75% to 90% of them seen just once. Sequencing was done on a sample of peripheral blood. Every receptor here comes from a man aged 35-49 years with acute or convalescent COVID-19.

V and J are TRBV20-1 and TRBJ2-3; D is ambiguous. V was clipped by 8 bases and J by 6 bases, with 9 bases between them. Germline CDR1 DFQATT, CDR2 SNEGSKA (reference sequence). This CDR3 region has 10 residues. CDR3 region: CSYARDTQYF. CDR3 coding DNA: TGCAGTTATGCCCGGGATACGCAGTATTTT.

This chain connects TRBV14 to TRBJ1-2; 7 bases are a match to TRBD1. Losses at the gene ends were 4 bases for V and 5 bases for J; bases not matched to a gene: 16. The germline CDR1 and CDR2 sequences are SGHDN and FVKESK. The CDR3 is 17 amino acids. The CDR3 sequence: CASSPRGQLHPWYGYTF. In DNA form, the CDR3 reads TGTGCCAGCAGCCCCCGGGGACAGCTTCACCCTTGGTATGGCTACACCTTC. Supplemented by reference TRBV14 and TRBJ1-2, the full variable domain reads EAGVTQFPSHSVIEKGQTVTLRCDPISGHDNLYWYRRVMGKEIKFLLHFVKESKQDESGMPNNRFLAERTGGTYSTLKVQPAELEDSGVYFCASSPRGQLHPWYGYTFGSGTRLTVV.

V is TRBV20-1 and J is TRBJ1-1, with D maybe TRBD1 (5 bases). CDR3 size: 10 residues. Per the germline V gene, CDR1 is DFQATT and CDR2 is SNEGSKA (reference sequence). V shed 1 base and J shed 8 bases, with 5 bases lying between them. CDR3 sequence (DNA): TGCAGTGCTAGAGGACAGGAAGCTTTCTTT. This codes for CSARGQEAFF.

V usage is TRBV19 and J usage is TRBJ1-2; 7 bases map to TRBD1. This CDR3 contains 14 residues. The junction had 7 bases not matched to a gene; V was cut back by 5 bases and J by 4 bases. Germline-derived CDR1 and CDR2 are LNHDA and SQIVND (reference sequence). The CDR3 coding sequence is TGTGCCAGTAGTCCCAGACAGGGACCCTATGGCTACACCTTC. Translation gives CASSPRQGPYGYTF.

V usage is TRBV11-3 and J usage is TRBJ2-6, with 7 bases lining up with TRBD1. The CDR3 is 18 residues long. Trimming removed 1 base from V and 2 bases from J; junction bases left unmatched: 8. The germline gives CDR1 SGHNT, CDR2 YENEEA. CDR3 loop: CASSLGEGAPPGANVLTF. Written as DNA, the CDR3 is TGTGCCAGCAGCTTAGGAGAGGGGGCACCGCCTGGGGCCAACGTCCTGACTTTC.

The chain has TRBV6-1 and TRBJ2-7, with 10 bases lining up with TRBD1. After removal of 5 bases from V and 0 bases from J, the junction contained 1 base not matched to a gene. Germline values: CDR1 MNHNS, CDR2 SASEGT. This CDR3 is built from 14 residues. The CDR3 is CASSWDRGSYEQYF. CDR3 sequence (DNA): TGTGCCAGCAGTTGGGACAGGGGCTCCTACGAGCAGTACTTC.

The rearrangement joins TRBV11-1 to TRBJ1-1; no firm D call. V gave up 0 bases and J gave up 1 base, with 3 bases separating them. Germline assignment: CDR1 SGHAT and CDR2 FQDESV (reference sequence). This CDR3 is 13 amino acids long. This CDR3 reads CASSLASNTEAFF. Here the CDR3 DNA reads TGTGCCAGCAGCTTAGCCTCGAACACTGAAGCTTTCTTT.

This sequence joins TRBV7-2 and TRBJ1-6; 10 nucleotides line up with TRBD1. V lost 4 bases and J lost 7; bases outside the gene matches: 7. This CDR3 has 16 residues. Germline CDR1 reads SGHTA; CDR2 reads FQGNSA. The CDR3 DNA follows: TGTGCCAGCAGCTCTCAAGCGGGACAGGGGAATTCACCCCTCCACTTT. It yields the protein CASSSQAGQGNSPLHF.

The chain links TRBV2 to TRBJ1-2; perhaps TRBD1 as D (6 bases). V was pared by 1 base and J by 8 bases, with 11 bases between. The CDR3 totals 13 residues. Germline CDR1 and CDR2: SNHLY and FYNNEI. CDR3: CASSEGTARGYTF. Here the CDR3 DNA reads TGTGCCAGCAGTGAAGGGACAGCGAGAGGCTACACCTTC.

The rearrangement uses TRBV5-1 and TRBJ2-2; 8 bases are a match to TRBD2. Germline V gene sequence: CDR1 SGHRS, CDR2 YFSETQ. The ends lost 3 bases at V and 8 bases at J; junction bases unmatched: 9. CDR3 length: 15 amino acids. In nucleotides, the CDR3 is TGCGCCAGCAGCTCTTCTAGCGGGTTTACTGGGGAGCTGTTTTTT. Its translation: CASSSSSGFTGELFF.

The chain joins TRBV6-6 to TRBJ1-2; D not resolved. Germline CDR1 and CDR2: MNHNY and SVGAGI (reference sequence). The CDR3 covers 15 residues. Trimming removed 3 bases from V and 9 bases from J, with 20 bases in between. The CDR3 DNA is TGTGCCAGCAGTTATAGCGAAAGACGCGGTGACAGCTACACCTTC. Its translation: CASSYSERRGDSYTF.

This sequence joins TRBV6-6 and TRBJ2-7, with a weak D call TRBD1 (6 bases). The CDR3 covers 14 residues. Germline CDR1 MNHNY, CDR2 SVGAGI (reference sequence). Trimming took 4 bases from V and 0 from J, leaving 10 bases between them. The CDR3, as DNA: TGTGCCAGCAGTTCGGACAGTAGCTCCTACGAGCAGTACTTC. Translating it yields CASSSDSSSYEQYF.

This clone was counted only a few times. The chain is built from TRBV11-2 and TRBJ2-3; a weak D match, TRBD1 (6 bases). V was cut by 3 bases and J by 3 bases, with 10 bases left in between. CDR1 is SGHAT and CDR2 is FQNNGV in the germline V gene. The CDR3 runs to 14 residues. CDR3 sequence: CASSFGRGTDTQYF. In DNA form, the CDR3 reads TGTGCCAGCAGCTTTGGCAGGGGAACAGATACGCAGTATTTT.

CDR3 loop: CASSFPRTGGFHGYTF. DNA of the CDR3: TGTGCCAGCAGCTTCCCGCGGACAGGGGGCTTTCATGGCTACACCTTC. The rearrangement uses TRBV5-4 and TRBJ1-2; 11 bases align to TRBD1. Germline lookup yields CDR1 SGHNT and CDR2 YYREEE (reference sequence). Trimming at V came to 2 bases and at J to 6 bases, leaving 9 bases not matched to a gene. This CDR3 contains 16 residues. Based on the CDR3 plus reference TRBV5-4 and TRBJ1-2, the full variable domain is ETGVTQSPTHLIKTRGQQVTLRCSSQSGHNTVSWYQQALGQGPQFIFQYYREEENGRGNFPPRFSGLQFPNYSSELNVNALELDDSALYLCASSFPRTGGFHGYTFGSGTRLTVV.

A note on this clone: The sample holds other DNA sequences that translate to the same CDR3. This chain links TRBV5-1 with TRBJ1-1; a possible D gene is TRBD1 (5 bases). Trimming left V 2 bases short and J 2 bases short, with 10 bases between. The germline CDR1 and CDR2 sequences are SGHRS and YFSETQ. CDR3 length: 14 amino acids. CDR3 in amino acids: CASSLETANTEAFF. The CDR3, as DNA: TGCGCCAGCAGCTTAGAGACAGCAAACACTGAAGCTTTCTTT.

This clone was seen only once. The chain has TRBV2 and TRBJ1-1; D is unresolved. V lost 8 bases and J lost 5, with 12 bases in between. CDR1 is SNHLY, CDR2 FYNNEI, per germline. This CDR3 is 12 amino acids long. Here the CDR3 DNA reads TGTGCCAGCTATCCCGGGTGGACTGAAGCTTTCTTT. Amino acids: CASYPGWTEAFF. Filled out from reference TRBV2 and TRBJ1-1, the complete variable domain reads EPEVTQTPSHQVTQMGQEVILRCVPISNHLYFYWYRQILGQKVEFLVSFYNNEISEKSEIFDDQFSVERPDGSNFTLKIRSTKLEDSAMYFCASYPGWTEAFFGQGTRLTVV.

CDR3 protein: CASSPVGGGSTEAFF. CDR3 nucleotide sequence: TGCGCCAGCAGCCCCGTGGGGGGAGGCAGCACTGAAGCTTTCTTT. The chain is built from TRBV5-1 and TRBJ1-1; perhaps TRBD1 as D (5 bases). Per the germline V gene, CDR1 is SGHRS and CDR2 is YFSETQ. The CDR3 is 15 residues long. V lost 4 bases to trimming and J lost 4 bases, with 17 bases between them. Together with reference TRBV5-1 and TRBJ1-1, the CDR3 gives the full variable domain: KAGVTQTPRYLIKTRGQQVTLSCSPISGHRSVSWYQQTPGQGLQFLFEYFSETQRNKGNFPGRFSGRQFSNSRSEMNVSTLELGDSALYLCASSPVGGGSTEAFFGQGTRLTVV.

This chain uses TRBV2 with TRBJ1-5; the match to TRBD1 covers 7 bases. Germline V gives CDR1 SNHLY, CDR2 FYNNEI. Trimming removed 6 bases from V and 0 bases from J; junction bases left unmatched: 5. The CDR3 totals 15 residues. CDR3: CASRLGTVSNQPQHF. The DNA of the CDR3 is TGTGCCAGCAGACTAGGGACAGTTAGCAATCAGCCCCAGCATTTT. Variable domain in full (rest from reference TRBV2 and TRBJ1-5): EPEVTQTPSHQVTQMGQEVILRCVPISNHLYFYWYRQILGQKVEFLVSFYNNEISEKSEIFDDQFSVERPDGSNFTLKIRSTKLEDSAMYFCASRLGTVSNQPQHFGDGTRLSIL.

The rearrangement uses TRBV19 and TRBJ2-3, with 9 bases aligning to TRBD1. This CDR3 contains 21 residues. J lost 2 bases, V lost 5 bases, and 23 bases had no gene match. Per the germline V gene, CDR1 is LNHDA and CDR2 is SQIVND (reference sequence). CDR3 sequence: CASSVSEDSYRWTGATDTQYF. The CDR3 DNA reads TGTGCCAGTAGTGTTTCGGAAGACAGTTACCGTTGGACAGGGGCCACAGATACGCAGTATTTT. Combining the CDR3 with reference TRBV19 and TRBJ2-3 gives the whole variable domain DGGITQSPKYLFRKEGQNVTLSCEQNLNHDAMYWYRQDPGQGLRLIYYSQIVNDFQKGDIAEGYSVSREKKESFPLTVTSAQKNPTAFYLCASSVSEDSYRWTGATDTQYFGPGTRLTVL.

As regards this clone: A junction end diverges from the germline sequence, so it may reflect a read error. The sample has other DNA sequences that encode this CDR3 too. CDR3 bases: TGCGCCAGCACCCCATGGGGACAGGGAAACACCGGGGAGCTGTTTTTT. As protein: CASTPWGQGNTGELFF. This chain joins TRBV27 and TRBJ2-2; 9 bases line up with TRBD1. The CDR3 runs to 16 residues. Germline CDR1 and CDR2: MNHEY and SMNVEV (reference sequence).

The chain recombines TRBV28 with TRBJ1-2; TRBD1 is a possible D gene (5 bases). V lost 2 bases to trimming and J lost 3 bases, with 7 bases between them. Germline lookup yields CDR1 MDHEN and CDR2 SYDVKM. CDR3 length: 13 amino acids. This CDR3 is CASSLGGDYGYTF. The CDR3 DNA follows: TGTGCCAGCAGTTTAGGGGGGGACTATGGCTACACCTTC.

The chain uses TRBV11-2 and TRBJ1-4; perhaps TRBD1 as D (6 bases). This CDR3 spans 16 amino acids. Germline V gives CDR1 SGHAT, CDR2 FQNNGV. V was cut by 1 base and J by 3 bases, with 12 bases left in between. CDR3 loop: CASSLGTALPNEKLFF. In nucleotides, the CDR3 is TGTGCCAGCAGCTTAGGGACAGCCCTCCCTAATGAAAAACTGTTTTTT. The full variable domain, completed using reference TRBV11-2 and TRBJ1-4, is EAGVAQSPRYKIIEKRQSVAFWCNPISGHATLYWYQQILGQGPKLLIQFQNNGVVDDSQLPKDRFSAERLKGVDSTLKIQPAKLEDSAVYLCASSLGTALPNEKLFFGSGTQLSVL.

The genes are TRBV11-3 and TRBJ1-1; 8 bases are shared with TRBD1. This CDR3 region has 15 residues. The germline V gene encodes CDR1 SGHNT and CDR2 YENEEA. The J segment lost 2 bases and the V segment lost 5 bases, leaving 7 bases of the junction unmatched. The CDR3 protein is CASSRGQGRNTEAFF. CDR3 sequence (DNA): TGTGCCAGCAGCCGAGGACAGGGACGAAACACTGAAGCTTTCTTT.

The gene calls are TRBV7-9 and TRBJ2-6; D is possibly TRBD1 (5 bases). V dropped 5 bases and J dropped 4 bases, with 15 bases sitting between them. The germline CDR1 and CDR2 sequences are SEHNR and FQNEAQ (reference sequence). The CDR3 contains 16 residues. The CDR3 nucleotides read TGTGCCAGCAGCCAGATTAGGGGCCGGGGGGCCAACGTCCTGACTTTC. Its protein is CASSQIRGRGANVLTF.

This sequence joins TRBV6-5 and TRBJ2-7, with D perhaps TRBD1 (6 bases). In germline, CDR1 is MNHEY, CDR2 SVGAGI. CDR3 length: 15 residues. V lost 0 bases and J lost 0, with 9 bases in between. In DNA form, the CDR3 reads TGTGCCAGCAGTTACTCCCGGGACATCTCCTACGAGCAGTACTTC. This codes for CASSYSRDISYEQYF.

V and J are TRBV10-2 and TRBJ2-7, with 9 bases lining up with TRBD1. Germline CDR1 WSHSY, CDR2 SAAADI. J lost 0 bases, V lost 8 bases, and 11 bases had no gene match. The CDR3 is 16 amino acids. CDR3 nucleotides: TGCGCCAGCCAAGAGGGGGGGACAGGGCTCTCCTACGAGCAGTACTTC. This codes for CASQEGGTGLSYEQYF.

DNA for the CDR3: TGTGCCAGCAGTTTAGAACAGGGGACTGAAGCTTTCTTT. Translation: CASSLEQGTEAFF. This chain links TRBV27 with TRBJ1-1, with 7 bases aligning to TRBD1. V was pared by 2 bases and J by 5 bases, with 2 bases of the junction left unmatched. CDR1 MNHEY and CDR2 SMNVEV come from the germline V gene (reference sequence). The CDR3 has 13 residues.

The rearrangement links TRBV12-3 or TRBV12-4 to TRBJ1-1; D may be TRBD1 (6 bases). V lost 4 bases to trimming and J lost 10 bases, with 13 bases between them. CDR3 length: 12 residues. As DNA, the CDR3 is TGTGCCAGCAGTTGGACAGTTTCTTCAGCTTTCTTT. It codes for CASSWTVSSAFF.

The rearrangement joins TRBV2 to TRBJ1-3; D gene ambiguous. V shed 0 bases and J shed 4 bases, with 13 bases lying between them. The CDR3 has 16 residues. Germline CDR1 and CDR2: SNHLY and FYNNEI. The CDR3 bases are TGTGCCAGCAGTGAAGCGCCAGGCCCGCTCGGAAACACCATATATTTT. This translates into CASSEAPGPLGNTIYF. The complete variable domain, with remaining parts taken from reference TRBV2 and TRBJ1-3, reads EPEVTQTPSHQVTQMGQEVILRCVPISNHLYFYWYRQILGQKVEFLVSFYNNEISEKSEIFDDQFSVERPDGSNFTLKIRSTKLEDSAMYFCASSEAPGPLGNTIYFGEGSWLTVV.

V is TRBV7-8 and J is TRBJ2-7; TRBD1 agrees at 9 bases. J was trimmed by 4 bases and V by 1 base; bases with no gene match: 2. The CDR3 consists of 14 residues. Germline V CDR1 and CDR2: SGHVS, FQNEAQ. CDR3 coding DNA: TGTGCCAGCAGCTTAGACAGGGGGCTGTACGAGCAGTACTTC. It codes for CASSLDRGLYEQYF.